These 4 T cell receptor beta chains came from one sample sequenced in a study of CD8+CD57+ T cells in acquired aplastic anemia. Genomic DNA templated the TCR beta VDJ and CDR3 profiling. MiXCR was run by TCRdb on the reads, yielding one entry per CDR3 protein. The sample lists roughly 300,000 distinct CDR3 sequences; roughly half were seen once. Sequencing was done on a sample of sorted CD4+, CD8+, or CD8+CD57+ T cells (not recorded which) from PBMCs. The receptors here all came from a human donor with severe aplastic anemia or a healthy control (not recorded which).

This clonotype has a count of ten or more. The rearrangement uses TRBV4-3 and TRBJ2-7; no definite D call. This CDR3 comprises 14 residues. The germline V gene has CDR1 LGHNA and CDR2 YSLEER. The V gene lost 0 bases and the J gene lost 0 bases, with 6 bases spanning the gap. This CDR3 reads CASSQDGYSYEQYF. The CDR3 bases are TGCGCCAGCAGCCAAGACGGTTACTCCTACGAGCAGTACTTC.

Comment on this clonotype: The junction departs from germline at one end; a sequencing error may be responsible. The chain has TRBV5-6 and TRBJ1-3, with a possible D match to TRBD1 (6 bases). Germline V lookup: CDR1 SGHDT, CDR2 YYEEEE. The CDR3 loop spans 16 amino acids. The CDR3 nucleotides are TGTGCCAGCAGCTTGGCTGGGGGCAGCTCTGGAACCACCATATATTTT. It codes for CASSLAGGSSGTTIYF.

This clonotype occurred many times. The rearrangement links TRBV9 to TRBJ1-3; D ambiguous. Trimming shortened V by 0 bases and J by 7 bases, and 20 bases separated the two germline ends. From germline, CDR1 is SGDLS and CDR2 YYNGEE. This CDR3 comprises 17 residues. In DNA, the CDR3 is TGTGCCAGCAGCGTAGGGTCGGGCCCGACGGGTCTGAACACCATATATTTT. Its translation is CASSVGSGPTGLNTIYF.

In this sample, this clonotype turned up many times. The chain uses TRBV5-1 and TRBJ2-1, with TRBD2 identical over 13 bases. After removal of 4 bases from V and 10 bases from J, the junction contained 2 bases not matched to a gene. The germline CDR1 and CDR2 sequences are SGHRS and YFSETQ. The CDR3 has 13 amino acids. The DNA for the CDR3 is TGCGCCAGCAGCCAGGGACTAGCGGGGGAGCAGTTCTTC. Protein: CASSQGLAGEQFF.